Presented here are 27 T cell receptor beta chains from one specimen sequenced in a study of cytomegalovirus exposure and HLA in healthy donors. The primer mix had 60 Vbeta and 13 Jbeta primers. Assay used: immunoSEQ multiplex PCR; TCRdb lists only in-frame clones, some missing. The top ten hold approximately 2.1% of the sample, which has about 190,000 clones, roughly 73% seen once. Specimen: PBMCs. The receptors derive from a woman aged 25 to 39 in good health and CMV-seropositive.

The rearrangement uses TRBV29-1 and TRBJ2-3, with TRBD1 matching over 9 bases. With 4 bases clipped from V and 1 base from J, the junction kept 3 bases outside the gene matches. CDR1 SQVTM and CDR2 ANQGSEA come from the germline V gene. This CDR3 has 14 residues. Here the CDR3 DNA reads TGCAGCGTTGCGGGACAGGGACGCACAGATACGCAGTATTTT. Protein: CSVAGQGRTDTQYF.

J is TRBJ2-5 and V is TRBV20-1; D uncertain. The CDR3 is 11 amino acids. The V and J ends lost 0 bases and 9 bases respectively, with 8 bases between them. Germline V gene sequence: CDR1 DFQATT, CDR2 SNEGSKA (reference sequence). As DNA, the CDR3 is TGCAGTGCTAGAGATAAGGCGGCCCAGTACTTC. As protein: CSARDKAAQYF.

This clone was seen once. V gene TRBV30 combines with J gene TRBJ1-4; 8 bases are shared with TRBD1. CDR3 length: 16 amino acids. The V gene end was trimmed by 3 bases and the J gene end by 8 bases; junction bases not matched to a gene: 14. Per the germline V gene, CDR1 is GTSNPN and CDR2 is SVGIG (reference sequence). CDR3 coding DNA: TGTGCCTGGAGCCCCAGAAGACAGGGGTTTGGGGAAAAACTGTTTTTT. Translated: CAWSPRRQGFGEKLFF.

The chain employs TRBV7-2 and TRBJ1-1; D gene unclear. Trimming stripped 5 bases from V and 4 bases from J, with 17 bases between. There are 15 residues in the CDR3. CDR1 and CDR2 from the germline V gene are SGHTA and FQGNSA. Written as DNA, the CDR3 is TGTGCCAGCAGCCTATCCATTGAGGGAATCACTGAAGCTTTCTTT. Amino acids: CASSLSIEGITEAFF.

The chain has TRBV5-1 and TRBJ2-3; 11 bases are shared with TRBD2. V trimming: 3 bases; J trimming: 4 bases; junction bases outside the gene matches: 7. CDR3 length: 16 residues. Germline V gives CDR1 SGHRS, CDR2 YFSETQ. CDR3 loop: CASSSITSGSADTQYF. The CDR3 DNA sequence: TGCGCCAGCAGCTCGATTACTAGCGGGAGTGCAGATACGCAGTATTTT. Full variable domain (outside the CDR3, taken from reference TRBV5-1 and TRBJ2-3): KAGVTQTPRYLIKTRGQQVTLSCSPISGHRSVSWYQQTPGQGLQFLFEYFSETQRNKGNFPGRFSGRQFSNSRSEMNVSTLELGDSALYLCASSSITSGSADTQYFGPGTRLTVL.

The rearrangement links TRBV30 to TRBJ1-3, with D possibly matching TRBD1 (5 bases). CDR1 and CDR2 from the germline V gene are GTSNPN and SVGIG (reference sequence). The CDR3 has 12 amino acids. V was clipped by 5 bases and J by 5 bases, with 10 bases between them. The CDR3: CAWARQRNTIYF. The CDR3 region has the DNA TGTGCCTGGGCAAGACAGCGAAACACCATATATTTT. The entire variable domain, with the rest obtained from reference TRBV30 and TRBJ1-3, is as follows: SQTIHQWPATLVQPVGSPLSLECTVEGTSNPNLYWYRQAAGRGLQLLFYSVGIGQISSEVPQNLSASRPQDRQFILSSKKLLLSDSGFYLCAWARQRNTIYFGEGSWLTVV.

The chain is built from TRBV9 and TRBJ2-1, with 10 bases that match TRBD2. Germline-derived CDR1 and CDR2 are SGDLS and YYNGEE. This CDR3 region has 13 residues. With V trimmed by 4 bases and J by 9 bases, 4 bases remained unmatched. CDR3 in amino acids: CASSPSSGSEQFF. DNA for the CDR3: TGTGCCAGCAGCCCTTCTAGCGGGAGTGAGCAGTTCTTC.

V is TRBV23-1 and J is TRBJ1-2; 8 nucleotides agree with TRBD1. TRBV23-1 is treated as an ORF (open reading frame) with a function not yet certain. This CDR3 region has 15 residues. Losses at the gene ends were 1 base for V and 5 bases for J; bases not matched to a gene: 6. CDR3 coding DNA: TGCGCCAGCAGTCAATTAGGGGACAGGCCGTATGGCTACACCTTC. Protein: CASSQLGDRPYGYTF.

This chain connects TRBV7-2 to TRBJ2-3; 7 nucleotides line up with TRBD2. Trimming at V came to 5 bases and at J to 5 bases, leaving 10 bases not matched to a gene. Germline loops: CDR1 SGHTA, CDR2 FQGNSA. The CDR3 loop spans 15 amino acids. In DNA, the CDR3 is TGTGCCAGCAGCCGTAGCGGAGGGGAGGGAGATACGCAGTATTTT. This translates into CASSRSGGEGDTQYF.

The chain recombines TRBV2 with TRBJ1-5, with D possibly being TRBD1 (5 bases). The length of the CDR3 is 14 residues. Germline CDR1 reads SNHLY; CDR2 reads FYNNEI. The ends were cut back, 8 bases at V and 4 bases at J, with 15 bases in the middle. The CDR3 reads CASGGGPPNQPQHF. CDR3 coding DNA: TGTGCCAGCGGGGGGGGACCCCCAAATCAGCCCCAGCATTTT.

This clone has only a few counts. This chain connects TRBV4-1 to TRBJ2-7; D is possibly TRBD2 (6 bases). In germline, CDR1 is MGHRA, CDR2 YSYEKL. CDR3 size: 14 residues. The ends were cut back, 2 bases at V and 1 base at J, with 9 bases in the middle. CDR3 sequence (DNA): TGCGCCAGCAGCCAAACGGGGGTTTCCTACGAGCAGTACTTC. Amino acids: CASSQTGVSYEQYF.

V usage is TRBV7-2 and J usage is TRBJ1-3, with D possibly being TRBD1 (6 bases). Germline V lookup: CDR1 SGHTA, CDR2 FQGNSA. This CDR3 spans 16 amino acids. V lost 7 bases, J lost 3 bases, and 19 bases lay in between. CDR3 DNA sequence: TGTGCCAGCACCCTAGAGGGGGGGCAGGGTGGAAACACCATATATTTT. It encodes CASTLEGGQGGNTIYF.

The chain joins TRBV4-3 to TRBJ2-7; tentative D call: TRBD2 (5 bases). V was pared by 1 base and J by 4 bases, with 20 bases between. CDR3 length: 17 residues. In germline, CDR1 is LGHNA, CDR2 YSLEER. CDR3 residues: CASSQAKGSGIGYEQYF. As DNA, the CDR3 is TGCGCCAGCAGCCAAGCGAAGGGAAGCGGTATAGGGTACGAGCAGTACTTC.

The V and J genes are TRBV2 and TRBJ2-3; 8 positions agree with TRBD2. Germline V gene sequence: CDR1 SNHLY, CDR2 FYNNEI. J gave up 14 bases and V 3 bases, and 10 bases lay outside the gene matches. There are 13 residues in the CDR3. This CDR3 is CASSENVGLDTYF. CDR3 bases: TGTGCCAGCAGTGAGAACGTGGGACTAGACACGTATTTT.

This rearrangement joins TRBV28 to TRBJ1-2, with D possibly matching TRBD1 (5 bases). Germline-derived CDR1 and CDR2 are MDHEN and SYDVKM. This CDR3 has 11 amino acids. Trimming cost V 7 bases and J 8 bases, with 11 bases left between them. CDR3 in DNA: TGTGCCAGCATGCAGGGAAGAGGCTACACCTTC. It is translated as CASMQGRGYTF.

The gene calls are TRBV5-1 and TRBJ2-7, with 9 positions matching TRBD2. The CDR3 extends over 13 amino acids. J was trimmed by 5 bases and V by 4 bases; bases with no gene match: 4. Germline V CDR1 and CDR2: SGHRS, YFSETQ. CDR3 sequence reads: CASSAGGPNEQYF. CDR3 DNA: TGCGCCAGCAGCGCGGGAGGGCCCAACGAGCAGTACTTC.

The chain recombines TRBV5-1 with TRBJ2-5, with D perhaps matching TRBD1 (5 bases). The CDR3 loop spans 14 amino acids. V was clipped by 0 bases and J by 5 bases, with 11 bases between them. Germline V gene sequence: CDR1 SGHRS, CDR2 YFSETQ. In nucleotides, the CDR3 is TGCGCCAGCAGCTTGGGTCCAGGGATGGAGACCCAGTACTTC. Amino acids: CASSLGPGMETQYF.

In DNA, the CDR3 is TGTGCCAGCAGCTTGGCGGGGGTTACTGAAGCTTTCTTT. This codes for CASSLAGVTEAFF. J is TRBJ1-1 and V is TRBV5-5; perhaps TRBD1 as D (5 bases). CDR1 is SGHKS and CDR2 is YYEKEE in the germline V gene (reference sequence). The V end lost 0 bases, the J end lost 5 bases, and 8 bases lay between the germline ends. CDR3 size: 13 residues.

V and J are TRBV2 and TRBJ2-5; 8 nucleotides align to TRBD1. Trimming removed 6 bases from V and 1 base from J; junction bases left unmatched: 4. Germline V CDR1 and CDR2: SNHLY, FYNNEI. This CDR3 has 14 residues. The CDR3 DNA is TGTGCCAGCAGGGTAGACAGGGGCCAAGAGACCCAGTACTTC. It codes for CASRVDRGQETQYF.

This chain connects TRBV5-6 to TRBJ2-3, with D perhaps TRBD1 (6 bases). The CDR3 is 15 amino acids. Trimming stripped 2 bases from V and 0 bases from J, with 10 bases between. Germline loops: CDR1 SGHDT, CDR2 YYEEEE. CDR3: CASSLQGSSTDTQYF. The DNA for the CDR3 is TGTGCCAGCAGCTTACAGGGATCTAGCACAGATACGCAGTATTTT. Full variable domain (outside the CDR3, taken from reference TRBV5-6 and TRBJ2-3): DAGVTQSPTHLIKTRGQQVTLRCSPKSGHDTVSWYQQALGQGPQFIFQYYEEEERQRGNFPDRFSGHQFPNYSSELNVNALLLGDSALYLCASSLQGSSTDTQYFGPGTRLTVL.

This clone appeared a few times. The rearrangement links TRBV29-1 to TRBJ2-7; D is possibly TRBD1 (5 bases). The CDR3 has 14 residues. CDR1 and CDR2 from the germline V gene are SQVTM and ANQGSEA. V was shortened by 1 base and J by 2 bases, with 12 bases between the two germline ends. The CDR3 DNA reads as TGCAGCGTTGAAGTTTGGGGCAGTACCTACGAGCAGTACTTC. This sequence encodes CSVEVWGSTYEQYF.

There are a few counts of this clone. This chain uses TRBV19 with TRBJ1-4, with D perhaps TRBD1 (5 bases). V was shortened by 5 bases and J by 8 bases, with 18 bases between the two germline ends. In germline, CDR1 is LNHDA, CDR2 SQIVND (reference sequence). The CDR3 runs 15 residues. The CDR3 is CASSDDGTPREKLFF. Here the CDR3 DNA reads TGTGCCAGTAGTGACGATGGGACTCCGCGGGAAAAACTGTTTTTT.

The chain couples TRBV10-1 to TRBJ2-3, with D perhaps TRBD2 (6 bases). Germline values: CDR1 WNHNN, CDR2 SYGVQD (reference sequence). Trimming shortened V by 6 bases and J by 5 bases, and 12 bases separated the two germline ends. This CDR3 region has 13 residues. The CDR3 is CASRTEGRDTQYF. The CDR3 DNA follows: TGCGCCAGCAGGACGGAGGGGCGAGATACGCAGTATTTT.

This clone has a handful of counts. This chain connects TRBV7-2 to TRBJ1-1, with 7 bases aligning to TRBD1. CDR1 is SGHTA and CDR2 is FQGNSA in the germline V gene. This CDR3 is built from 15 residues. The V and J ends lost 5 bases and 6 bases, in that order; junction bases with no gene match: 12. The CDR3 region is CASSRNRQGAAEAFF. The CDR3, as DNA: TGTGCCAGCAGCCGAAACAGACAGGGAGCCGCTGAAGCTTTCTTT.

This clone was detected a few times. The chain couples TRBV25-1 to TRBJ2-3; D not resolved. The CDR3 totals 13 residues. CDR1 and CDR2 from the germline V gene are MGHDK and SYGVNS. V dropped 3 bases and J dropped 5 bases, with 9 bases sitting between them. In DNA form, the CDR3 reads TGTGCCAGCAGTGAGTTGAACGGAGATACGCAGTATTTT. Amino acid sequence: CASSELNGDTQYF.

The rearrangement uses TRBV28 and TRBJ1-1; D is uncertain. The V end was cut by 5 bases, the J end by 4 bases, with 11 bases between. CDR3 length: 13 amino acids. From germline, CDR1 is MDHEN and CDR2 SYDVKM. The CDR3 bases are TGTGCCAGCAGTACAAGTCCCCCCACTGAAGCTTTCTTT. Residues: CASSTSPPTEAFF.

In this sample, this clone turned up once. V usage is TRBV28 and J usage is TRBJ2-5; 12 nucleotides line up with TRBD2. J lost 7 bases, V lost 4 bases, and 1 base had no gene match. The CDR3 has 13 amino acids. Germline V gives CDR1 MDHEN, CDR2 SYDVKM. The chain's CDR3 is CASSWTSGATQYF. CDR3 sequence (DNA): TGTGCCAGCAGTTGGACTAGCGGGGCGACCCAGTACTTC.